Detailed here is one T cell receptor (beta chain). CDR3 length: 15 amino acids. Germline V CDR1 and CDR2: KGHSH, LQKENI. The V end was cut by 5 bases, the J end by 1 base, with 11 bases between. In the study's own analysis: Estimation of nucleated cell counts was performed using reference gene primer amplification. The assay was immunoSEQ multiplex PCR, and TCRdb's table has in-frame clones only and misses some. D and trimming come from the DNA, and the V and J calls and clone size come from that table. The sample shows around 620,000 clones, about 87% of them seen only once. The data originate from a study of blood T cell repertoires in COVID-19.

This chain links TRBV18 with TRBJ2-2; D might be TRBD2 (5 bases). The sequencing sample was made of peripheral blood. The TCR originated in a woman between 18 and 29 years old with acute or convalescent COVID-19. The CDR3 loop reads CASSSSGVNTGELFF. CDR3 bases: TGTGCCAGCTCAAGTTCCGGGGTGAACACCGGGGAGCTGTTTTTT.